Reported below is one T cell receptor (beta chain). The CDR3 has 16 amino acids. Germline values: CDR1 MDHEN, CDR2 SYDVKM. V lost 1 base and J lost 5; bases outside the gene matches: 9. The data were obtained in a study of blood T cell repertoires in COVID-19. About the study: T cells, B-cell-depleted T cells, or PBMCs supplied cDNA or gDNA.

Sequencing was performed with immunoSEQ multiplex PCR; in TCRdb, only in-frame clones are kept and a portion is missing. The sample lists around 140,000 clones, around 84% occurring once. Input material: peripheral blood. The chain combines TRBV28 with TRBJ1-2; TRBD1 matches at 8 bases. This TCR was sampled from a human donor in a cohort sampled during active COVID-19. The CDR3 spells CASSLFQTGERYGYTF. The DNA for the CDR3 is TGTGCCAGCAGTTTATTCCAGACAGGGGAGAGGTATGGCTACACCTTC.